Presented here are 29 T cell receptor beta chains from one specimen sequenced in a study of blood T cell repertoires in COVID-19. Repertoires were generated with immunoSEQ multiplex PCR, while TCRdb's copy carries only in-frame clones and drops some. The profile shows about 290,000 clones, about 85% of them singletons. The specimen was peripheral blood. These receptors were taken from a woman between 50 and 59 years old with active or convalescent COVID-19.

Points on this clone: Other DNA sequences in the same sample also yield this CDR3. The V call is TRBV5-1, the J call TRBJ2-5; D call uncertain. The CDR3 consists of 12 residues. CDR1 is SGHRS, CDR2 YFSETQ, per germline. The germline V and J ends were trimmed by 0 bases and 4 bases, with 4 bases remaining between them. The CDR3 loop is CASSLGAETQYF. CDR3 sequence (DNA): TGCGCCAGCAGCTTGGGGGCAGAGACCCAGTACTTC.

The rearrangement joins TRBV28 to TRBJ2-7; 9 bases fit TRBD2. V shed 5 bases, J shed 2 bases, and the junction held 7 bases outside the gene matches. The CDR3 has 15 amino acids. Germline values: CDR1 MDHEN, CDR2 SYDVKM. The CDR3 nucleotides read TGTGCCAGCAGTCTCCTAGCGGGATTCGCCTACGAGCAGTACTTC. It specifies CASSLLAGFAYEQYF.

The J gene is TRBJ1-1, the V gene TRBV14; D may be TRBD1 (5 bases). The CDR3 extends over 15 amino acids. Germline values: CDR1 SGHDN, CDR2 FVKESK. Between the trimmed V and J ends, which lost 1 base and 4 bases, there was a span of 13 bases. The DNA for the CDR3 is TGTGCCAGCAGCCAAGTTGCGGGGCGCCGCACTGAAGCTTTCTTT. It yields the protein CASSQVAGRRTEAFF.

CDR3 in DNA: TGTGCCAGCAGCCTTGGACTTCTCCGGGAAGAGACCCAGTACTTC. This codes for CASSLGLLREETQYF. The chain uses TRBV3-1 (or the pseudogene TRBV3-2) and TRBJ2-5, with D perhaps matching TRBD2 (5 bases). Germline lookup yields CDR1 LGHDT and CDR2 YNNKEL (reference sequence). The CDR3 spans 15 residues. V lost 4 bases and J 3 bases, leaving 15 bases between the germline ends.

The chain recombines TRBV15 with TRBJ2-7; D is unclear. The V and J ends lost 0 bases and 4 bases respectively, with 4 bases between them. CDR1 and CDR2 (germline): LNHNV, YYDKDF (reference sequence). This CDR3 spans 12 amino acids. The CDR3 coding sequence is TGTGCCACCAGCAGAGATTATTACGAGCAGTACTTC. Encoded protein: CATSRDYYEQYF.

The genes are TRBV2 and TRBJ1-1, with 11 bases that match TRBD1. The ends lost 6 bases at V and 2 bases at J; junction bases unmatched: 5. Germline CDR1 is SNHLY and CDR2 is FYNNEI. This CDR3 has 15 amino acids. This chain's CDR3 is CASRRTGGGNTEAFF. The CDR3 nucleotides read TGTGCCAGCAGGAGGACAGGGGGCGGTAACACTGAAGCTTTCTTT. Together with reference TRBV2 and TRBJ1-1, the CDR3 gives the full variable domain: EPEVTQTPSHQVTQMGQEVILRCVPISNHLYFYWYRQILGQKVEFLVSFYNNEISEKSEIFDDQFSVERPDGSNFTLKIRSTKLEDSAMYFCASRRTGGGNTEAFFGQGTRLTVV.

The sample holds one count of this clone. The genes are TRBV11-2 and TRBJ1-1; D perhaps matches TRBD1 (5 bases). Germline V gives CDR1 SGHAT, CDR2 FQNNGV. V lost 2 bases and J lost 4, with 11 bases in between. The CDR3 runs 14 residues. The CDR3 reads CASSLSSGGTEAFF. CDR3 in DNA: TGTGCCAGCAGCTTATCGTCGGGGGGCACTGAAGCTTTCTTT.

This clone has just a few counts. The V and J genes are TRBV5-4 and TRBJ2-3; unclear D gene. Trimming stripped 4 bases from V and 4 bases from J, with 13 bases between. Germline V gene lookup returns CDR1 SGHNT and CDR2 YYREEE (reference sequence). The CDR3 runs to 14 residues. The CDR3 DNA reads TGTGCCAGCAGCCTCTACTACTCCCCAGATACGCAGTATTTT. It yields the protein CASSLYYSPDTQYF.

The V call is TRBV6-1, the J call TRBJ2-3; 9 bases align to TRBD1. CDR1 is MNHNS, CDR2 SASEGT, per germline. The CDR3 length is 15 residues. Trimming cost V 1 base and J 4 bases; bases outside gene matches: 3. CDR3 residues: CASSEDRGHADTQYF. CDR3 bases: TGTGCCAGCAGTGAAGACAGGGGGCATGCAGATACGCAGTATTTT.

The chain recombines TRBV19 with TRBJ2-2; 13 positions match TRBD2. With 7 bases clipped from V and 6 bases from J, the junction kept 5 bases outside the gene matches. The length of the CDR3 is 15 residues. Per germline, CDR1 LNHDA and CDR2 SQIVND (reference sequence). In nucleotides, the CDR3 is TGTGCCAGTAACCTACTAGCGGGAGGGGCCGGGGAGCTGTTTTTT. This translates into CASNLLAGGAGELFF.

This clone has more than one count but fewer than ten. The V gene is TRBV29-1, the J gene TRBJ1-1, with a weak D call TRBD1 (6 bases). The ends were cut back, 4 bases at V and 5 bases at J, with 14 bases in the middle. From germline, CDR1 is SQVTM and CDR2 ANQGSEA. There are 13 residues in the CDR3. The CDR3 sequence: CSVVLQGETEAFF. The CDR3 nucleotides are TGCAGCGTTGTTCTACAGGGCGAAACTGAAGCTTTCTTT. Filled out from reference TRBV29-1 and TRBJ1-1, the complete variable domain reads SAVISQKPSRDICQRGTSLTIQCQVDSQVTMMFWYRQQPGQSLTLIATANQGSEATYESGFVIDKFPISRPNLTFSTLTVSNMSPEDSSIYLCSVVLQGETEAFFGQGTRLTVV.

V usage is TRBV21-1 and J usage is TRBJ2-7; the D segment call TRBD1 is taken from the table without a DNA check. TRBV21-1 is tagged as a pseudogene. The CDR3 is made up of 16 amino acids. CDR3 sequence reads: CASSKGAVVGAYEQYF. The CDR3, as DNA: TGTGCCAGCAGCAAAGGGGCTGTAGTTGGGGCTTACGAGCAGTACTTC.

This chain joins TRBV10-2 and TRBJ2-7; 13 bases line up with TRBD2. The ends lost 3 bases at V and 5 bases at J; junction bases unmatched: 7. Germline-derived CDR1 and CDR2 are WSHSY and SAAADI. CDR3 length: 16 amino acids. CDR3 coding DNA: TGCGCCAGCAGTGATCAACTAGCGGGAGGGGCCCACGAGCAGTACTTC. It yields the protein CASSDQLAGGAHEQYF.

The chain carries TRBV5-1 and TRBJ2-3; 9 nucleotides line up with TRBD2. Germline CDR1 reads SGHRS; CDR2 reads YFSETQ. V shed 3 bases and J 2 bases; nucleotides not matched to a gene: 13. This CDR3 is 18 amino acids long. The CDR3 sequence is CASSWNSGTSTITDTQYF. The CDR3 DNA sequence: TGCGCCAGCAGCTGGAATTCCGGGACTAGCACAATCACAGATACGCAGTATTTT.

The V call is TRBV6-5, the J call TRBJ1-6, with TRBD1 identical over 7 bases. CDR3 length equals 15 residues. With V trimmed by 2 bases and J by 5 bases, 3 bases remained unmatched. Germline V lookup: CDR1 MNHEY, CDR2 SVGAGI. CDR3 in amino acids: CASSYLQGDNSPLHF. CDR3 DNA: TGTGCCAGCAGTTACCTTCAGGGGGATAATTCACCCCTCCACTTT.

The chain couples TRBV19 to TRBJ1-6; TRBD1 might be the D (5 bases). The CDR3 contains 14 residues. Germline loops: CDR1 LNHDA, CDR2 SQIVND (reference sequence). V lost 7 bases and J 6 bases, leaving 13 bases between the germline ends. The CDR3 sequence: CASKGAPFNSPLHF. Here the CDR3 DNA reads TGTGCCAGTAAAGGGGCTCCCTTTAATTCACCCCTCCACTTT.

V gene TRBV6-5 combines with J gene TRBJ1-1; D is unclear. The CDR3 contains 14 residues. Germline CDR1 reads MNHEY; CDR2 reads SVGAGI. V lost 7 bases and J 0 bases, leaving 12 bases between the germline ends. CDR3 DNA: TGTGCCAGCATGGTCGAGATCATGAACACTGAAGCTTTCTTT. Residues: CASMVEIMNTEAFF.

The V and J genes are TRBV7-9 and TRBJ2-1, with no clear D. Trimming took off 5 bases at V and 8 bases at J, with 10 bases between the two ends. The CDR3 is made up of 12 amino acids. Germline CDR1 reads SEHNR; CDR2 reads FQNEAQ (reference sequence). The CDR3 sequence is CASSPEAYEQFF. The CDR3, as DNA: TGTGCCAGCAGCCCTGAGGCCTATGAGCAGTTCTTC.

This clone showed up just once. The CDR3 loop is CASSLSMGAAEAFF. In DNA, the CDR3 is TGTGCCAGCAGCTTGTCAATGGGGGCGGCTGAAGCTTTCTTT. This rearrangement joins TRBV5-6 to TRBJ1-1, with D tentatively TRBD1 (6 bases). This CDR3 is built from 14 residues. Trimming removed 1 base at V and 6 bases at J, with 13 bases between. From germline, CDR1 is SGHDT and CDR2 YYEEEE.

This clone is a singleton in its sample. This chain links TRBV6-6 with TRBJ2-3, with 7 bases lining up with TRBD2. Germline CDR1 reads MNHNY; CDR2 reads SVGAGI (reference sequence). The V segment lost 6 bases and the J segment 1 base; nucleotides outside the gene matches: 7. The CDR3 spans 15 residues. The CDR3 coding sequence is TGTGCCAGCAGCCCCGGGGGGAGAGGCACAGATACGCAGTATTTT. It is translated as CASSPGGRGTDTQYF.

The chain links TRBV5-1 to TRBJ2-2, with D perhaps TRBD2 (5 bases). The germline V gene has CDR1 SGHRS and CDR2 YFSETQ. V was cut by 3 bases and J by 6 bases, with 15 bases left in between. This CDR3 has 15 residues. The CDR3 nucleotides read TGCGCCAGCAGCTCTGACACAGCGGTTGCCGGGGAGCTGTTTTTT. It codes for CASSSDTAVAGELFF.

This chain joins TRBV2 and TRBJ2-5; tentative D call: TRBD1 (5 bases). The germline gives CDR1 SNHLY, CDR2 FYNNEI. Trimming took 6 bases from V and 5 from J, leaving 13 bases between them. CDR3 size: 13 residues. CDR3 bases: TGTGCCAGCAGGGGCTATCCAGGGGAGACCCAGTACTTC. Its protein is CASRGYPGETQYF.

This chain links TRBV2 with TRBJ1-2; TRBD1 aligns across 8 bases. The CDR3 is 15 residues long. With 2 bases clipped from V and 1 base from J, the junction kept 3 bases outside the gene matches. CDR1 SNHLY and CDR2 FYNNEI come from the germline V gene. This CDR3 is CASSERTGLNYGYTF. CDR3 coding DNA: TGTGCCAGCAGTGAAAGGACAGGGCTTAACTATGGCTACACCTTC. The variable domain in full, with the rest retrieved from reference TRBV2 and TRBJ1-2, is EPEVTQTPSHQVTQMGQEVILRCVPISNHLYFYWYRQILGQKVEFLVSFYNNEISEKSEIFDDQFSVERPDGSNFTLKIRSTKLEDSAMYFCASSERTGLNYGYTFGSGTRLTVV.

J is TRBJ2-1 and V is TRBV9; TRBD2 matches 7 bases. This CDR3 region has 16 residues. Germline CDR1 is SGDLS and CDR2 is YYNGEE. Trimming removed 6 bases from V and 5 bases from J; junction bases left unmatched: 14. The chain's CDR3 is CASNPSGEGHHNEQFF. The CDR3 nucleotides read TGTGCCAGCAACCCCAGCGGGGAGGGCCATCACAATGAGCAGTTCTTC.

The CDR3 nucleotides read TGTGCCAGCAGCGTAGGACTAGCGGGATCTAATGAGCAGTTCTTC. This gives the protein CASSVGLAGSNEQFF. The chain employs TRBV9 and TRBJ2-1, with TRBD2 identical over 11 bases. Per the germline V gene, CDR1 is SGDLS and CDR2 is YYNGEE. The CDR3 is 15 amino acids. Trimming cost V 0 bases and J 7 bases; bases outside gene matches: 3.

The V call is TRBV6-5, the J call TRBJ1-2; TRBD1 might be the D (5 bases). Trimming took off 0 bases at V and 5 bases at J, with 13 bases between the two ends. In germline, CDR1 is MNHEY, CDR2 SVGAGI. The CDR3 totals 15 residues. CDR3 bases: TGTGCCAGCAGTTACTCCAGGGCGCTTCCTTATGGCTACACCTTC. Protein: CASSYSRALPYGYTF.

The genes are TRBV5-4 and TRBJ2-1; 11 bases agree with TRBD2. With V trimmed by 3 bases and J by 7 bases, 9 bases remained unmatched. The CDR3 is 16 amino acids. Germline V gives CDR1 SGHNT, CDR2 YYREEE (reference sequence). The CDR3 sequence: CASSSLPGLADNEQFF. Here the CDR3 DNA reads TGTGCCAGCAGCTCTCTTCCGGGACTAGCGGATAATGAGCAGTTCTTC. The full variable domain, rest sourced from reference TRBV5-4 and TRBJ2-1, is ETGVTQSPTHLIKTRGQQVTLRCSSQSGHNTVSWYQQALGQGPQFIFQYYREEENGRGNFPPRFSGLQFPNYSSELNVNALELDDSALYLCASSSLPGLADNEQFFGPGTRLTVL.

The rearrangement uses TRBV19 and TRBJ2-3; 7 nucleotides line up with TRBD2. The CDR3 loop spans 12 amino acids. V lost 6 bases to trimming and J lost 3 bases; unmatched junction nucleotides: 0. Germline V gene sequence: CDR1 LNHDA, CDR2 SQIVND (reference sequence). The CDR3 region has the DNA TGTGCCAGTAGGCGGGAGACAGATACGCAGTATTTT. It is translated as CASRRETDTQYF.

This chain links TRBV25-1 with TRBJ2-7; 8 nucleotides line up with TRBD1. Unmatched junction bases numbered 5, after V lost 8 bases and J lost 2 bases. The CDR3 runs to 13 residues. CDR1 and CDR2 (germline): MGHDK, SYGVNS. The chain's CDR3 is CASQKQGAYEQYF. The CDR3 DNA follows: TGTGCCAGCCAAAAACAGGGGGCCTACGAGCAGTACTTC.